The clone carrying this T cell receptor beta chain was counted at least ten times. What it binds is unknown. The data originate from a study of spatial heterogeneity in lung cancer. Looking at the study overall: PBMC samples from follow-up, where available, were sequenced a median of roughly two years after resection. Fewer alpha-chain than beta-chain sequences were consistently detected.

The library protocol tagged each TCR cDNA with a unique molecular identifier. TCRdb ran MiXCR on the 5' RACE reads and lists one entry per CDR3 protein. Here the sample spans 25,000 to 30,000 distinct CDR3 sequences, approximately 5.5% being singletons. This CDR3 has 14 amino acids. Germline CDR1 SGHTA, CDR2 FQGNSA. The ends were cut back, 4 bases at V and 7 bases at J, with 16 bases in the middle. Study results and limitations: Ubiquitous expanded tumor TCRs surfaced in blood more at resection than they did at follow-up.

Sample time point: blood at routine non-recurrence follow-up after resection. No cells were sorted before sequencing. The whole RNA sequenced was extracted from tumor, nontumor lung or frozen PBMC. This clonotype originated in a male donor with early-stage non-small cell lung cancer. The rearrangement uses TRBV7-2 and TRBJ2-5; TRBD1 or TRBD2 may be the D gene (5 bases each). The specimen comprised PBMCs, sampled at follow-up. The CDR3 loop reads CASSSNGAVLTQYF. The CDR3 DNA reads TGTGCCAGCAGCTCTAACGGGGCGGTATTGACCCAGTACTTC.